This TCR beta chain emerged from a study of OX40 agonist ivuxolimab in advanced cancers. Study at large: Age averaged around 54 years (range about 23 to 85), and 82.7% were male. Partial responses were achieved by three patients, one with hepatocellular carcinoma and two with cutaneous melanoma.

The V end was cut by 6 bases, the J end by 4 bases, with 26 bases between. There are 17 residues in the CDR3. The germline V gene has CDR1 SGHRS and CDR2 YFSETQ. Details on this clone: Its antigen is still unknown.

Repertoires were generated with immunoSEQ multiplex PCR, while TCRdb's copy carries only in-frame clones and drops some. The table records about 83,000 clones, nearly 90% of them present only once. Study-level points and caveats: Researchers report that CD8+ T cells had, on average, more expanded clones than CD4+.

This sequence originates from an adult with an advanced solid tumor such as melanoma, head and neck, liver or kidney cancer. This sample comprised CD4+ or CD8+ T cells sorted from blood, obtained in a trial of the OX40 agonist ivuxolimab. The V gene is TRBV5-1, the J gene TRBJ2-7, with a possible D match to TRBD2 (5 bases). CDR3 protein: CASTTKGTEGGIYEQYF. The CDR3 coding sequence is TGCGCCAGCACCACTAAAGGTACAGAGGGTGGGATTTACGAGCAGTACTTC. The full variable domain, completed using reference TRBV5-1 and TRBJ2-7, is KAGVTQTPRYLIKTRGQQVTLSCSPISGHRSVSWYQQTPGQGLQFLFEYFSETQRNKGNFPGRFSGRQFSNSRSEMNVSTLELGDSALYLCASTTKGTEGGIYEQYFGPGTRLTVT.